Reported below is one T cell receptor beta chain. In the authors' workflow: The assay estimated nucleated cells by amplifying reference gene primers. The protocol was immunoSEQ multiplex PCR, while the TCRdb copy is restricted to in-frame clones and leaves out a portion. V and J calls and clone size come straight from that table; D and trimming were deduced from the DNA. This table holds about 120,000 clones, 90% found once. The source of the sample is a study of blood T cell repertoires in COVID-19. Looking at the study overall: The United States, Italy and Spain were the sources of the acute and convalescent COVID-19 samples. Sources were T cells, B-cell-depleted T cells, or PBMCs; the material itself was cDNA or gDNA.

From germline, CDR1 is KGHSH and CDR2 LQKENI. The V and J ends lost 3 bases and 0 bases respectively, with 19 bases between them. CDR3 length: 18 amino acids. Sequenced: peripheral blood. This TCR came from a human donor with active COVID-19. The donor label of this sample is uncertain. The rearrangement uses TRBV18 and TRBJ2-3; a weak D match, TRBD2 (5 bases). CDR3 sequence: CASSPSVPQRSSTDTQYF. Written as DNA, the CDR3 is TGTGCCAGCTCACCCTCGGTCCCCCAGCGGTCTAGCACAGATACGCAGTATTTT.